This TCR beta chain was recorded in a study of blood T cells in healthy people across ages. A few counts support this clonotype. Primers used in a second PCR of roughly 7 to 11 cycles were a sample-barcoded 5' primer and a J-beta primer mix. From the 5' RACE reads, TCRdb called clonotypes with MiXCR, one entry per CDR3 protein. The sample holds 850,000 to 1,300,000 distinct CDR3 sequences; around 45% are singletons and the top ten take approximately 20%. The sequenced material came from blood. The clonotype originates from a woman aged 60-75 years in good health.

CDR3 nucleotides: TGTGCCAGCAGTGAATATCTGGGCTCAAATGAGCAGTTCTTC. Amino acids: CASSEYLGSNEQFF. The J gene is TRBJ2-1, the V gene TRBV2; D gene unclear. The CDR3 has 14 amino acids. Germline V gene lookup returns CDR1 SNHLY and CDR2 FYNNEI. Between the trimmed V and J ends, which lost 2 bases and 7 bases, there was a span of 12 bases.